This TCR beta chain derives from a study of T-cell reconstitution after alpha-beta-depleted transplantation in children. The V gene's germline CDR1 is MDHEN and CDR2 SYDVKM. Deletions cut 6 bases from V and 3 bases from J, with 11 bases between. The CDR3 sequence is 13 residues long. The TCRbeta library incorporated unique molecular identifiers. One entry per CDR3 protein results from TCRdb running MiXCR on the PCR reads. Among around 580,000 distinct CDR3 sequences listed, 25% to 30% were seen once. This clonotype was observed a handful of times. Sequencing was performed on PBMCs, taken before TCRalphabeta/CD19-depleted stem cell transplant. The sequence was collected from a boy younger than two with Wiskott-Aldrich syndrome, due to receive a stem cell transplant. V and J are TRBV28 and TRBJ1-1; D uncertain. CDR3 amino acids: CASSDTRDTEAFF. In DNA form, the CDR3 reads TGTGCCAGCAGCGACACCCGGGACACTGAAGCTTTCTTT.